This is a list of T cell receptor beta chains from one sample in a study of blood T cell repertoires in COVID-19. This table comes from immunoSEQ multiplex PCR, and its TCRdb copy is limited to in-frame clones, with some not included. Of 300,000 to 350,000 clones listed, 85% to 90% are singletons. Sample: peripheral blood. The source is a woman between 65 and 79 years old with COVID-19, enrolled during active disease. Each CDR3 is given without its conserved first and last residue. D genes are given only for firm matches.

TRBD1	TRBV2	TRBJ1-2	ASSEIGTGLGHGYT
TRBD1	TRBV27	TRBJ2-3	ASSFLGQGAGDTQY
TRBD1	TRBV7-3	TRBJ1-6	ASSSRQGSSPLH
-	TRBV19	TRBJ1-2	ASSRTGTAQFYGYT
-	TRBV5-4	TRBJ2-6	ASSLEVAPSGANVLT
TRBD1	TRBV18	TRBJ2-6	ASSASGTGMGGANVLT
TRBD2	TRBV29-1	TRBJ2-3	SALISGGAQY
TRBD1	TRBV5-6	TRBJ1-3	ASSSGQGKWAGNTIY
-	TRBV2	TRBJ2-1	ASSYYSGGGPYNEQF
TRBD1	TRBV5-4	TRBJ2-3	ASRWDSGTDTQY
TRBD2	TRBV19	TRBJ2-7	ASRPSGGTLYEQY
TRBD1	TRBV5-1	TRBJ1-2	ASSSAGQGDYGYT
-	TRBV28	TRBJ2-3	ATKLGGASTDTQY
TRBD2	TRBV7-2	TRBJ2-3	ASSLTSGGNTDTQY
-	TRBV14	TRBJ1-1	ASSPHMNTEAF
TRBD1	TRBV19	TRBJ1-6	ASSMGQVNSPLH
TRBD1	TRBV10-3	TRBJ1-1	AISGENRGNTEAF
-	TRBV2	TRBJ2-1	ASSGEGGRSYNEQF
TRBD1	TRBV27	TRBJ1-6	ASGQGGGNSPLH
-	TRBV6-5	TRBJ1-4	ASSYSRVGTPF
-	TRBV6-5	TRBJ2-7	ASSWLSGGRYEQY
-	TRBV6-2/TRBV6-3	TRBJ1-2	ASSQDTGFYGYT
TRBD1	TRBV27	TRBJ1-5	ASSRQGLTVGQPQH
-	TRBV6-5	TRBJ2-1	ASTKGGTYNEQF
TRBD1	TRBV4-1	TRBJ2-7	ASSLGQGLGEQY
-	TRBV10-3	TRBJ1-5	AIRGGGEGNQPQH
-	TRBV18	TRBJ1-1	ASSSIAPGNTEAF
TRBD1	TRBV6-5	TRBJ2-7	ASSWDSSSYEQY
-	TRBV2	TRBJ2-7	ASSRGITYEQY
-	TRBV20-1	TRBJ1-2	SAGGYT